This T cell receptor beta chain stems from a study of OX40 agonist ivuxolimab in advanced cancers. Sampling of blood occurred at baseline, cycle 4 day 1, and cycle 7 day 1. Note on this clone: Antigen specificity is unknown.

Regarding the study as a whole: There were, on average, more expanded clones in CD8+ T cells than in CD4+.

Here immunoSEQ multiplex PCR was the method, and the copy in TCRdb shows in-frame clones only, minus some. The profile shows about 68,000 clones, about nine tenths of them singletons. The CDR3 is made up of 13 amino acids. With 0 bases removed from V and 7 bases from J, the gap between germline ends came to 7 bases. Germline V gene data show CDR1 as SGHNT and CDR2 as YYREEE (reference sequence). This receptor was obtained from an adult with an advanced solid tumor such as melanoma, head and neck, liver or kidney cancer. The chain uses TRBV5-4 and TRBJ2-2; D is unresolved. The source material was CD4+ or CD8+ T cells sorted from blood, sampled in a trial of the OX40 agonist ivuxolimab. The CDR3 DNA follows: TGTGCCAGCAGCTTGGGCCGCGGCGGGGAGCTGTTTTTT. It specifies CASSLGRGGELFF.